These T cell receptor beta chains were read from a single sample in a study of CD8+ T cells in alopecia areata. Libraries were prepared by immunoSEQ multiplex PCR; TCRdb keeps only in-frame clonotypes and omits some of them. There are over 250,000 clones in the sample; roughly 60% occur only once, and around 0.92% lies in the top ten. This sample comprised CD4+ T cells sorted from blood, obtained at week 52, from a patient treated with tofacitinib. These receptors came from a human donor with alopecia areata. The CDR3 runs from the conserved cysteine through the conserved F or W. The D gene is left open where the match is weak. Some rows have no size entry. The others give once, few or many, or a class for an expanded clone.

V gene	J gene	D gene	clone size	CDR3 DNA	CDR3 protein
TRBV4-2	TRBJ1-2	TRBD1	few	TGTGCCAGCAGCCAAGACGCAGGGGGGAATAACTATGGCTACACCTTC	CASSQDAGGNNYGYTF
TRBV7-2	TRBJ2-1	TRBD2	few	TGTGCCAGCAGCCGTGGGCGGGGGGACTACAATGAGCAGTTCTTC	CASSRGRGDYNEQFF
TRBV7-8	TRBJ1-5	NA	NA	TGTGCCAGCAGCTTGATGAAGACAGGTTATCAGCCCCAGCATTTT	CASSLMKTGYQPQHF
TRBV5-1	TRBJ1-6	TRBD1	NA	TGCGCCAGCAGCTTGATGGGGACAGGGACGAATTCACCCCTCCACTTT	CASSLMGTGTNSPLHF
TRBV6-1	TRBJ1-3	NA	few	TGTGCCAGCAGTGCTCGACAGGATTACTCTGGAAACACCATATATTTT	CASSARQDYSGNTIYF
TRBV6-6	TRBJ2-5	NA	NA	TGTGCCAGCAGCCCCAGACAGCAAGAGACCCAGTACTTC	CASSPRQQETQYF
TRBV30	TRBJ1-2	TRBD1	once	TGTGCCTGGAGCGAACCGCGGGGACAGGGACTATATGGCTACACCTTC	CAWSEPRGQGLYGYTF
TRBV5-1	TRBJ2-2	NA	NA	TGCGCCAGCAGCCGTTCGAACACCGGGGAGCTGTTTTTT	CASSRSNTGELFF
TRBV29-1	TRBJ2-5	TRBD1	NA	TGCAGCGTGGGACAGGGACAAGAGACCCAGTACTTC	CSVGQGQETQYF
TRBV29-1	TRBJ1-2	TRBD1	NA	TGCAGCGTTGGACGGGGACAGGGGGCTTTTGGCTACACCTTC	CSVGRGQGAFGYTF
TRBV7-9	TRBJ2-4	TRBD1	NA	TGTGCCAGCAGCTTAGGGGGACAGAGTCAGTACTTC	CASSLGGQSQYF
TRBV5-1	TRBJ2-5	NA	NA	TGCGCCAGCAGCTTGGGGAAACTACAAGAGACCCAGTACTTC	CASSLGKLQETQYF
TRBV29-1	TRBJ1-2	NA	few	TGCAGCGTTGGGACGTCGAAGGCGTATGGCTACACCTTC	CSVGTSKAYGYTF
TRBV11-2	TRBJ2-5	TRBD1	NA	TGTGCCAGCAGCCCCGGACAGGGTGGAGAGACCCAGTACTTC	CASSPGQGGETQYF
TRBV29-1	TRBJ2-5	NA	few	TGCAGCGTTGGGGCTGGGAATCAAGAGACCCAGTACTTC	CSVGAGNQETQYF
TRBV27	TRBJ2-7	TRBD1	NA	TGTGCCAGCCGGACAGGGGTCTCCTACGAGCAGTACTTC	CASRTGVSYEQYF
TRBV6-5	TRBJ2-7	TRBD1	few	TGTGCCAGCAGCCATCGAGGACAGGTGAAGTACTTC	CASSHRGQVKYF
TRBV25-1	TRBJ1-6	NA	NA	TGTGCCAGCAGACAAGGACAGTCCGATTCACCCCTCCACTTT	CASRQGQSDSPLHF
TRBV9	TRBJ2-3	NA	NA	TGTGCCAGCAGCCACCGAACCCGGAGGGATACGCAGTATTTT	CASSHRTRRDTQYF
TRBV27	TRBJ2-5	TRBD2	NA	TGTGCCAGCAGTTTATCGAGTCGCGGGGGGGCGGAGACCCAGTACTTC	CASSLSSRGGAETQYF
TRBV27	TRBJ1-2	NA	NA	TGTGCCAGCAGTCTGGGAGCGGATCCGAGGGGCTACACCTTC	CASSLGADPRGYTF
TRBV15	TRBJ2-4	NA	few	TGTGCCACCAGAGAGTGGCGAGGGGCCAAAAACATTCAGTACTTC	CATREWRGAKNIQYF
TRBV5-1	TRBJ2-2	NA	NA	TGCGCCAGCAGCCTACAGGGTTCAACCGGGGAGCTGTTTTTT	CASSLQGSTGELFF
TRBV25-1	TRBJ2-5	NA	NA	TGTGCCAGCAGTGGGGGACACTTCTGGCAAGAGACCCAGTACTTC	CASSGGHFWQETQYF
TRBV6-5	TRBJ1-3	TRBD1	NA	TGTGCCAGCAGGGGGGACAGGCCCCGCGGAAACACCATATATTTT	CASRGDRPRGNTIYF
TRBV11-2	TRBJ2-7	TRBD2	NA	TGTGCCAGCAGCCGACGGGGGGGGTCCTCCTACGAGCAGTACTTC	CASSRRGGSSYEQYF
TRBV18	TRBJ2-5	TRBD2	NA	TGTGCCAGCTCACCAAGGACTAGCGCCGAGACCCAGTACTTC	CASSPRTSAETQYF
TRBV25-1	TRBJ2-5	NA	NA	TGTGCCAGCAGTGATAGGCTAGCCCAAGAGACCCAGTACTTC	CASSDRLAQETQYF
TRBV6-1	TRBJ1-6	NA	NA	TGTGCCAGCAGTGACAGGGTATTATTAACCCCCCTCCACTTT	CASSDRVLLTPLHF
TRBV30	TRBJ1-6	TRBD1	few	TGTGCCTGGAGTGGACAGGGTAAAGGTTCACCCCTCCACTTT	CAWSGQGKGSPLHF
TRBV11-2	TRBJ2-5	NA	few	TGTGCCAGCACCTTCCCGGGGGGCCTGGAGACCCAGTACTTC	CASTFPGGLETQYF
TRBV2	TRBJ2-7	TRBD1	NA	TGTGCCAGCAGGCGACAGGGTTCGGACGGGCAGTACTTC	CASRRQGSDGQYF
TRBV7-3	TRBJ2-7	NA	NA	TGTGCCAGCAGCTTCGACCTGGGGCCGCATCAATCCTACGAGCAGTACTTC	CASSFDLGPHQSYEQYF
TRBV27	TRBJ2-3	NA	NA	TGTGCCAGCAGTTTATGGGGGGATACGCAGTATTTT	CASSLWGDTQYF
TRBV30	TRBJ2-1	TRBD2	NA	TGTGCCTGGAGTCCAAGCGGCCTAGCGGGGAGCAATGAGCAGTTCTTC	CAWSPSGLAGSNEQFF
TRBV9	TRBJ2-7	TRBD2	NA	TGTGCCAGCAGCGTAAGCCCTTCGGGAGGGGTTAAGTACTTC	CASSVSPSGGVKYF
TRBV4-3	TRBJ1-1	NA	NA	TGCGCCAGCAGCCAAGTTTCGAACACTGAAGCTTTCTTT	CASSQVSNTEAFF
TRBV20-1	TRBJ1-1	NA	NA	TGCAGTGTTGCGGGAGACACTGAAGCTTTCTTT	CSVAGDTEAFF
TRBV30	TRBJ1-3	NA	few	TGTGCCTGGAGTAAGGGGAACTCTGGAAACACCATATATTTT	CAWSKGNSGNTIYF
TRBV7-9	TRBJ2-7	TRBD1	NA	TGTGCCAGCAGCTCCCAGGGGGAAAGCTCCTACGAGCAGTACTTC	CASSSQGESSYEQYF
TRBV29-1	TRBJ2-1	TRBD2	few	TGCAGCGTTGGGGAAGCGGGGGAGTACAATGAGCAGTTCTTC	CSVGEAGEYNEQFF
TRBV6-1	TRBJ2-5	NA	NA	TGTGCCAGCAGTGAGGGGCCCAAAGAGACCCAGTACTTC	CASSEGPKETQYF
TRBV18	TRBJ2-3	NA	NA	TGTGCCAGCTCACCTAAAGGGGCACTGGGAGATACGCAGTATTTT	CASSPKGALGDTQYF
TRBV30	TRBJ1-1	NA	NA	TGTGCCTGGAGACGGTTTGAGGGGGACCTGGGGAACACTGAAGCTTTCTTT	CAWRRFEGDLGNTEAFF
TRBV15	TRBJ2-3	TRBD2	NA	TGTGCCACCAGCAGCAAGCGGGGGGCAATTGATACGCAGTATTTT	CATSSKRGAIDTQYF
TRBV2	TRBJ2-7	TRBD2	NA	TGTGCCAGCAGCGGCGGGGGTTTCTACGAGCAGTACTTC	CASSGGGFYEQYF
TRBV4-2	TRBJ2-5	TRBD2	NA	TGTGCCAGCAGCTCGGCGGGAGCCCAAGAGACCCAGTACTTC	CASSSAGAQETQYF
TRBV7-6	TRBJ2-7	TRBD1	NA	TGTGCCAGCAGCCCACAGGGGGCATACTACGAGCAGTACTTC	CASSPQGAYYEQYF
TRBV7-2	TRBJ2-5	NA	NA	TGTGCCAGCAGCTTAGTTCGGGAGACCCAGTACTTC	CASSLVRETQYF
TRBV15	TRBJ2-4	TRBD1	few	TGTGCCACCAGCGTCCCGGGACAGGGAGTGGGCATTCAGTACTTC	CATSVPGQGVGIQYF
TRBV30	TRBJ1-1	TRBD1	NA	TGTGCCTGGAGTGTACAACAGGGGGGAAGAATAACTGAAGCTTTCTTT	CAWSVQQGGRITEAFF
TRBV14	TRBJ2-5	TRBD2	NA	TGTGCCAGCAGCCAAGTCCGAGTCGGGAGGCTACCCGGACAAGAGACCCAGTACTTC	CASSQVRVGRLPGQETQYF